These 18 T cell receptor beta chains were all obtained from the same sample, sequenced in a study of blood T cell repertoires in COVID-19. Method: immunoSEQ multiplex PCR; TCRdb's copy keeps in-frame clones and lacks some. The table lists some 160,000 clones, around 90% of them singletons. The sample comprised peripheral blood. The receptor set was obtained from a man between 18 and 35 years old with COVID-19, enrolled during active disease.

J is TRBJ2-7 and V is TRBV7-9; 11 bases agree with TRBD2. The V segment lost 0 bases and the J segment 3 bases; nucleotides outside the gene matches: 1. CDR1 is SEHNR, CDR2 FQNEAQ, per germline (reference sequence). The CDR3 has 15 amino acids. Here the CDR3 reads CASSLAGTSGYEQYF. DNA of the CDR3: TGTGCCAGCAGCTTAGCGGGGACTAGCGGCTACGAGCAGTACTTC.

The chain carries TRBV29-1 and TRBJ2-4, with 8 nucleotides matching TRBD1. Per the germline V gene, CDR1 is SQVTM and CDR2 is ANQGSEA. V lost 5 bases to trimming and J lost 3 bases; unmatched junction nucleotides: 9. The CDR3 consists of 15 residues. In DNA form, the CDR3 reads TGCAGCGTTTTCGCCGAACAGGGGGGCAAAAACATTCAGTACTTC. Its protein is CSVFAEQGGKNIQYF.

This clone was seen a few times. The chain has TRBV15 and TRBJ1-2; TRBD1 is a possible D gene (5 bases). CDR3 length equals 15 residues. Germline loops: CDR1 LNHNV, CDR2 YYDKDF (reference sequence). The V end lost 1 base, the J end lost 8 bases, and 17 bases lay between the germline ends. CDR3 sequence: CATSRVYRGSGGYTF. In nucleotides, the CDR3 is TGTGCCACCAGCAGAGTTTACCGGGGCAGCGGGGGCTACACCTTC.

This rearrangement joins TRBV2 to TRBJ1-5; D gene uncertain. The length of the CDR3 is 15 residues. CDR1 and CDR2 from the germline V gene are SNHLY and FYNNEI. Trimming cost V 0 bases and J 1 base, with 7 bases left between them. This CDR3 reads CASSEAGRSNQPQHF. The CDR3 bases are TGTGCCAGCAGTGAAGCTGGTAGAAGCAATCAGCCCCAGCATTTT. Full variable domain (outside the CDR3, taken from reference TRBV2 and TRBJ1-5): EPEVTQTPSHQVTQMGQEVILRCVPISNHLYFYWYRQILGQKVEFLVSFYNNEISEKSEIFDDQFSVERPDGSNFTLKIRSTKLEDSAMYFCASSEAGRSNQPQHFGDGTRLSIL.

This sequence joins TRBV14 and TRBJ2-1; tentatively, D is TRBD1 (6 bases). This CDR3 comprises 15 residues. Trimming stripped 4 bases from V and 1 base from J, with 11 bases between. Germline values: CDR1 SGHDN, CDR2 FVKESK. The CDR3 nucleotides are TGTGCCAGCAGCCTTTACGGGACATCCTACAATGAGCAGTTCTTC. Translating it yields CASSLYGTSYNEQFF.

This clone was seen just once. The CDR3 nucleotides read TGTGCCAGTAGTATATCAGACAATCAGCCCCAGCATTTT. This translates into CASSISDNQPQHF. The chain joins TRBV19 to TRBJ1-5; D is unclear. Germline loops: CDR1 LNHDA, CDR2 SQIVND (reference sequence). The CDR3 runs 13 residues. Trimming stripped 2 bases from V and 3 bases from J, with 5 bases between. The whole variable domain, filled in from reference TRBV19 and TRBJ1-5, reads DGGITQSPKYLFRKEGQNVTLSCEQNLNHDAMYWYRQDPGQGLRLIYYSQIVNDFQKGDIAEGYSVSREKKESFPLTVTSAQKNPTAFYLCASSISDNQPQHFGDGTRLSIL.

The CDR3 sequence is CASSQGVSSNEQFF. CDR3 DNA: TGTGCCAGCAGCCAAGGGGTTAGCAGCAATGAGCAGTTCTTC. The gene calls are TRBV14 and TRBJ2-1; D unclear. V was trimmed by 1 base and J by 6 bases, leaving 10 bases between them. Germline lookup yields CDR1 SGHDN and CDR2 FVKESK. This CDR3 comprises 14 residues.

The chain uses TRBV9 and TRBJ1-2; 12 bases map to TRBD1. V dropped 0 bases and J dropped 5; count of bases not matched to a gene: 14. Germline CDR1 SGDLS, CDR2 YYNGEE. CDR3 length: 19 residues. The CDR3 is CASSVGIAGTGGARYGYTF. CDR3 coding DNA: TGTGCCAGCAGCGTAGGGATTGCGGGGACAGGGGGCGCAAGGTATGGCTACACCTTC. The whole variable domain, remainder taken from reference TRBV9 and TRBJ1-2, is DSGVTQTPKHLITATGQRVTLRCSPRSGDLSVYWYQQSLDQGLQFLIQYYNGEERAKGNILERFSAQQFPDLHSELNLSSLELGDSALYFCASSVGIAGTGGARYGYTFGSGTRLTVV.

The chain uses TRBV7-8 and TRBJ1-1; TRBD1 agrees at 7 bases. The junction had 10 bases not matched to a gene; V was cut back by 5 bases and J by 4 bases. Looked up from germline, CDR1 is SGHVS and CDR2 is FQNEAQ. This CDR3 spans 15 amino acids. This chain's CDR3 is CASSRYRGRVTEAFF. The CDR3 region has the DNA TGTGCCAGCAGCCGTTACAGGGGACGCGTCACTGAAGCTTTCTTT. Combining the CDR3 with reference TRBV7-8 and TRBJ1-1 gives the whole variable domain GAGVSQSPRYKVAKRGQDVALRCDPISGHVSLFWYQQALGQGPEFLTYFQNEAQLDKSGLPSDRFFAERPEGSVSTLKIQRTQQEDSAVYLCASSRYRGRVTEAFFGQGTRLTVV.

The chain combines TRBV9 with TRBJ1-1; 7 positions agree with TRBD1. With 4 bases clipped from V and 5 bases from J, the junction kept 8 bases outside the gene matches. This CDR3 comprises 14 residues. Germline V gene sequence: CDR1 SGDLS, CDR2 YYNGEE. The CDR3 reads CASSLGTVRTEAFF. The DNA of the CDR3 is TGTGCCAGCAGCCTTGGGACAGTCAGGACTGAAGCTTTCTTT.

The chain recombines TRBV27 with TRBJ1-5; D might be TRBD1 (6 bases). Germline lookup yields CDR1 MNHEY and CDR2 SMNVEV (reference sequence). Trimming took off 9 bases at V and 0 bases at J, with 24 bases between the two ends. The CDR3 loop spans 18 amino acids. The CDR3 loop reads CASSPFGTQYYSNQPQHF. The DNA of the CDR3 is TGTGCCAGTAGTCCCTTCGGGACACAATATTATAGCAATCAGCCCCAGCATTTT.

The rearrangement links TRBV20-1 to TRBJ2-3, with D hard to call. This CDR3 region has 11 residues. The germline CDR1 and CDR2 sequences are DFQATT and SNEGSKA (reference sequence). Trimming removed 3 bases from V and 5 bases from J, with 6 bases in between. The DNA of the CDR3 is TGCAGTGCTAGGGCTAGAGATACGCAGTATTTT. It translates to CSARARDTQYF.

V is TRBV28 and J is TRBJ2-7; no firm D call. This CDR3 spans 12 amino acids. Per the germline V gene, CDR1 is MDHEN and CDR2 is SYDVKM. Trimming took 7 bases from V and 0 from J, leaving 7 bases between them. The CDR3 nucleotides read TGTGCCAGCAAGGAGAACTCCTACGAGCAGTACTTC. Protein: CASKENSYEQYF.

The chain has TRBV19 and TRBJ2-5; no clear D gene. Germline assignment: CDR1 LNHDA and CDR2 SQIVND (reference sequence). This CDR3 contains 11 residues. V was shortened by 3 bases and J by 4 bases, with 3 bases between the two germline ends. The CDR3 loop is CASSMRETQYF. The CDR3 coding sequence is TGTGCCAGTAGTATGCGAGAGACCCAGTACTTC.

The genes are TRBV19 and TRBJ2-7, with D possibly matching TRBD1 (6 bases). The CDR3 totals 14 residues. CDR1 is LNHDA, CDR2 SQIVND, per germline (reference sequence). Trimming took 6 bases from V and 0 from J, leaving 12 bases between them. The CDR3 protein is CASREQGVSYEQYF. Written as DNA, the CDR3 is TGTGCCAGTAGGGAACAGGGCGTCTCCTACGAGCAGTACTTC. Combining the CDR3 with reference TRBV19 and TRBJ2-7 gives the whole variable domain DGGITQSPKYLFRKEGQNVTLSCEQNLNHDAMYWYRQDPGQGLRLIYYSQIVNDFQKGDIAEGYSVSREKKESFPLTVTSAQKNPTAFYLCASREQGVSYEQYFGPGTRLTVT.

This chain connects TRBV9 to TRBJ2-1, with 8 bases identical to TRBD2. The CDR3 has 16 amino acids. V lost 0 bases and J lost 5; bases outside the gene matches: 7. Germline CDR1 SGDLS, CDR2 YYNGEE. Here the CDR3 reads CASSVATSGVDNEQFF. The CDR3 region has the DNA TGTGCCAGCAGCGTAGCCACTAGCGGAGTGGACAATGAGCAGTTCTTC.

CDR3 DNA sequence: TGTGCCAGCAGCTTAGTGACAGGAGGTGAGAATTCACCCCTCCACTTT. Its protein product is CASSLVTGGENSPLHF. The rearrangement links TRBV11-2 to TRBJ1-6, with D maybe TRBD1 (6 bases). The CDR3 has 16 amino acids. Germline V gene sequence: CDR1 SGHAT, CDR2 FQNNGV. V was shortened by 1 base and J by 7 bases, with 14 bases between the two germline ends.

This clone was seen more than once but under ten times. This rearrangement joins TRBV19 to TRBJ2-1; TRBD2 matches 12 bases. The trim removed 3 bases at V and 4 bases at J, leaving 7 bases unmatched. This CDR3 is 17 amino acids long. Germline-derived CDR1 and CDR2 are LNHDA and SQIVND (reference sequence). The CDR3 DNA follows: TGTGCCAGTAGTATCCCCCGACTAGCGGGAGAATACAATGAGCAGTTCTTC. It specifies CASSIPRLAGEYNEQFF.